This T cell receptor (beta chain) emerged from a study of blood T cell repertoires in COVID-19. As processed by the authors: How many nucleated cells were present was estimated from reference gene primer amplification. Sequenced by immunoSEQ multiplex PCR; TCRdb stores in-frame clones only, minus some. V, J and clone size are those of that table, while D and trimming were read from the DNA. The data hold 70,000 or so clones, with 75% to 95% observed a single time. The CDR3 totals 14 residues. Germline CDR1 reads SGHAT; CDR2 reads FQNNGV. A word on this clone: At one boundary the junction diverges from the germline segment, which might be a read error.

The sample was peripheral blood. The V and J genes are TRBV11-2 and TRBJ1-3; no definite D call. This TCR was sampled from a young woman with acute or convalescent COVID-19. The CDR3 nucleotides read TGTGCCAGCAGCTTCCAGGCCCCTGGGAACACCATATATTTT. As protein: CASSFQAPGNTIYF.